This T cell receptor beta chain was documented in a study of neurological immune-mediated disorders. Overall study results and limits: The greatest TCR clonal expansion occurred in HTLV-1-associated myelopathy and the least in multiple sclerosis, which fell below healthy controls. Private repertoires in all groups were suggested by the finding that expanded clones across subjects shared no CDR3 amino acid sequences.

cDNA was made by 5'RACE with 10-nucleotide random UMIs. TCRdb redid the calling of the 5' RACE reads with MiXCR, one entry per CDR3 protein. The sample has about 50,000 distinct CDR3 sequences, about 9.3% seen once. The CDR3 loop spans 13 amino acids. Trimming took off 4 bases at V and 4 bases at J, with 8 bases between the two ends. CDR1 is LGHNA, CDR2 YNFKEQ, per germline. This clonotype appeared many times. What it binds is unknown. Sequenced input: PBMCs. The source is a man between 65 and 85 years old with HTLV-1-associated myelopathy (HAM/TSP). This chain joins TRBV4-2 and TRBJ1-5; D call uncertain. CDR3 sequence (DNA): TGTGCCAGCAGCCGGTCGGGGAATCAGCCCCAGCATTTT. The encoded protein is CASSRSGNQPQHF.